A few counts support the clone carrying this T cell receptor beta chain. Trimming removed 1 base at V and 6 bases at J, with 7 bases between. Germline loops: CDR1 MNHEY, CDR2 SMNVEV (reference sequence). The CDR3 is 13 residues long. The sample comes from a study of radiation and T cells in renal cell carcinoma. Libraries were prepared by immunoSEQ multiplex PCR; TCRdb keeps only in-frame clonotypes and omits some of them. The repertoire holds approximately 94,000 clones, 82% seen once, with roughly 6.8% in the top ten. Documented time point: baseline pretreatment blood. Treatment denoted: 15 Gy SBRT to primary tumor, nephrectomy 4 weeks later.

The material was blood, obtained from a patient whose treatment included radiotherapy and nephrectomy. The clonotype was recovered from a man in his 60s with renal cell carcinoma. This chain uses TRBV27 with TRBJ2-1, with D possibly matching TRBD2 (6 bases). CDR3 protein: CASSLYGGNEQFF. The DNA for the CDR3 is TGTGCCAGCAGTTTATACGGGGGCAATGAGCAGTTCTTC.